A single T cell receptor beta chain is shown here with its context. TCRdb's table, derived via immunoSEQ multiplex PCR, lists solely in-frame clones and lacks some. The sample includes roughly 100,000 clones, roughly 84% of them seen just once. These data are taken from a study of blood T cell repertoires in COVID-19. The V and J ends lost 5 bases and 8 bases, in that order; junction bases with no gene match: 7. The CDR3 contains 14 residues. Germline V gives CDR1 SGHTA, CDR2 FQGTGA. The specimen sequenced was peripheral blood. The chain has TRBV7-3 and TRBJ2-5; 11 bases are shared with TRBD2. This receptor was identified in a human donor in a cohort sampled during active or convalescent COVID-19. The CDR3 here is CASSTGTSGATQYF. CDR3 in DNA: TGTGCCAGCAGCACCGGGACTAGCGGTGCAACCCAGTACTTC.